The 20 T cell receptor beta chains presented below share a single source sample, sequenced in a study of shared clonotypes between healthy human individuals. The data were produced by immunoSEQ multiplex PCR, yet TCRdb's version contains in-frame clones alone and is incomplete. The sample consists of about 680,000 clones, 55% to 85% of them appearing once. The sample comprised memory CD4+ T cells sorted from blood. Documented subset: CD45RA-negative fraction. The source of these receptors is a woman aged 25 to 39 in good health.

The chain joins TRBV11-2 to TRBJ2-1, with D unresolved. The germline V gene has CDR1 SGHAT and CDR2 FQNNGV. Deletions cut 0 bases from V and 2 bases from J, with 11 bases between. The CDR3 has 16 residues. The CDR3 reads CASSLERTPAYNEQFF. CDR3 bases: TGTGCCAGCAGCTTAGAGAGAACACCTGCCTACAATGAGCAGTTCTTC.

There are many counts of this clone. J is TRBJ1-4 and V is TRBV19; D gene unclear. Trimming stripped 7 bases from V and 0 bases from J, with 12 bases between. CDR3 length: 15 amino acids. Germline CDR1 LNHDA, CDR2 SQIVND (reference sequence). The CDR3 here is CASNAYGTTNEKLFF. The CDR3 nucleotides read TGTGCCAGTAACGCTTACGGCACAACTAATGAAAAACTGTTTTTT.

The chain carries TRBV30 and TRBJ1-5, with D possibly matching TRBD1 (6 bases). The germline V gene encodes CDR1 GTSNPN and CDR2 SVGIG (reference sequence). CDR3 size: 13 residues. V lost 4 bases, J lost 3 bases, and 10 bases lay in between. The CDR3 spells CAWNRDNNQPQHF. The CDR3 DNA reads as TGTGCCTGGAACAGGGATAACAATCAGCCCCAGCATTTT.

This sequence joins TRBV7-8 and TRBJ2-1, with D possibly TRBD2 on 6 matching bases. Germline V gene data show CDR1 as SGHVS and CDR2 as FQNEAQ. V was clipped by 3 bases and J by 0 bases, with 12 bases between them. The CDR3 sequence is 16 residues long. CDR3 DNA sequence: TGTGCCAGCAGCTTTGGCGGGATCGACTCCTACAATGAGCAGTTCTTC. Encoded protein: CASSFGGIDSYNEQFF.

The rearrangement links TRBV30 to TRBJ2-7, with D unresolved. The V end lost 2 bases, the J end lost 3 bases, and 8 bases lay between the germline ends. This CDR3 region has 12 residues. The germline V gene encodes CDR1 GTSNPN and CDR2 SVGIG (reference sequence). This CDR3 reads CAWSSVGYEQYF. The CDR3 bases are TGTGCCTGGAGTTCGGTCGGCTACGAGCAGTACTTC.

The chain carries TRBV21-1 and TRBJ1-2. TRBV21-1 is classified as a pseudogene. The CDR3 consists of 9 residues. CDR3 loop: CASKGRYTF. The CDR3, as DNA: TGTGCCAGCAAAGGTCGCTACACCTTC.

The chain joins TRBV20-1 to TRBJ1-2; D possibly corresponds to TRBD1 (5 bases). Trimming stripped 3 bases from V and 8 bases from J, with 10 bases between. This CDR3 has 11 amino acids. The V gene's germline CDR1 is DFQATT and CDR2 SNEGSKA (reference sequence). The CDR3 loop reads CSARGGGGYTF. The CDR3 bases are TGCAGTGCTAGGGGGGGAGGAGGCTACACCTTC.

The genes are TRBV10-3 and TRBJ1-2; D ambiguous. The CDR3 runs to 13 residues. CDR1 is ENHRY and CDR2 is SYGVKD in the germline V gene. Trimming shortened V by 3 bases and J by 6 bases, and 11 bases separated the two germline ends. DNA for the CDR3: TGTGCCATCAGTGACCCATCCGGAGATGGCTACACCTTC. As protein: CAISDPSGDGYTF.

V is TRBV5-1 and J is TRBJ1-2; 8 bases align to TRBD1. V gave up 0 bases and J gave up 7 bases; unmatched junction bases: 8. The V gene's germline CDR1 is SGHRS and CDR2 YFSETQ. The CDR3 loop spans 15 amino acids. CDR3 nucleotide sequence: TGCGCCAGCAGCTTGGCCGACAGGGGATGGTCTGGCTACACCTTC. It yields the protein CASSLADRGWSGYTF.

CDR3 DNA: TGTGCCAGCAGTTTATCCGGGGGAGGAGATCGAGATACGCAGTATTTT. It codes for CASSLSGGGDRDTQYF. This rearrangement joins TRBV28 to TRBJ2-3, with D possibly being TRBD2 (6 bases). The germline V gene has CDR1 MDHEN and CDR2 SYDVKM. This CDR3 comprises 16 residues. The V gene lost 1 base and the J gene lost 5 bases, with 16 bases spanning the gap.

This sequence joins TRBV29-1 and TRBJ2-7; TRBD2 is a possible D gene (6 bases). V was trimmed by 7 bases and J by 3 bases, leaving 19 bases between them. The CDR3 sequence is 14 residues long. The germline V gene has CDR1 SQVTM and CDR2 ANQGSEA. This CDR3 reads CSASSYGSDYEQYF. In DNA, the CDR3 is TGCAGCGCCTCCAGCTACGGGAGTGACTACGAGCAGTACTTC.

This clone was seen a handful of times. The chain has TRBV6-4 and TRBJ1-4, with 9 positions matching TRBD1. V was clipped by 0 bases and J by 2 bases; unmatched bases: 16. The CDR3 has 21 amino acids. The germline gives CDR1 MRHNA, CDR2 SNTAGT. CDR3 residues: CASSDSYLPTGGSVTNEKLFF. Here the CDR3 DNA reads TGTGCCAGCAGTGACTCCTACCTACCGACAGGGGGTTCTGTTACTAATGAAAAACTGTTTTTT.

In the case of this clone: A much bigger clone sits one base away, suggesting this may be a read error. The same CDR3 is also encoded by other DNA sequences in this sample. V usage is TRBV28 and J usage is TRBJ1-2; D is perhaps TRBD1 (5 bases). Trimming left V 6 bases short and J 4 bases short, with 9 bases between. This CDR3 comprises 12 residues. Germline-derived CDR1 and CDR2 are MDHEN and SYDVKM. In nucleotides, the CDR3 is TGTGCCAGCAGCCGAGACAGCTATGGCTACACCTTC. It is translated as CASSRDSYGYTF.

The chain combines TRBV27 with TRBJ1-5, with 7 bases lining up with TRBD1. CDR3 length: 18 amino acids. V dropped 0 bases and J dropped 5; count of bases not matched to a gene: 13. The germline CDR1 and CDR2 sequences are MNHEY and SMNVEV (reference sequence). The CDR3 loop is CASSLSRRRTGADQPQHF. The CDR3 bases are TGTGCCAGCAGTTTATCTCGGCGTCGAACAGGGGCGGATCAGCCCCAGCATTTT.

This clone was observed a few times. The chain uses TRBV7-8 and TRBJ1-1; D not resolved. The CDR3 has 12 amino acids. The germline V gene encodes CDR1 SGHVS and CDR2 FQNEAQ. The V end lost 4 bases, the J end lost 11 bases, and 14 bases lay between the germline ends. CDR3 in DNA: TGTGCCAGCAGCTCAAACTACCCTCGCGCTTTCTTT. This encodes CASSSNYPRAFF.

V gene TRBV27 combines with J gene TRBJ2-1; TRBD2 agrees at 10 bases. CDR3 length: 17 amino acids. V was pared by 2 bases and J by 8 bases, with 12 bases of the junction left unmatched. Germline CDR1 is MNHEY and CDR2 is SMNVEV (reference sequence). The CDR3 reads CASSLKLGGTSVYEQFF. For the CDR3, the DNA is TGTGCCAGCAGTTTAAAGTTGGGTGGGACTAGCGTCTATGAGCAGTTCTTC.

The V gene is TRBV11-1, the J gene TRBJ1-2; D is perhaps TRBD1 (5 bases). The CDR3 length is 15 residues. V lost 5 bases, J lost 0 bases, and 13 bases lay in between. Looked up from germline, CDR1 is SGHAT and CDR2 is FQDESV (reference sequence). In DNA form, the CDR3 reads TGTGCCAGCAGCAGGACCAGGGTATCTAACTATGGCTACACCTTC. Amino acids: CASSRTRVSNYGYTF.

This chain uses TRBV12-1 with TRBJ2-4; TRBD2 is taken as the D call from the table, unchecked against the DNA. TRBV12-1 is labeled a pseudogene. The CDR3 runs to 12 residues. The DNA for the CDR3 is TGTGCCAGAACCATCGTCGGGAACATTCAGTACTTC. As protein: CARTIVGNIQYF.

This clone was observed a single time. An end of the junction does not agree with germline; a read error may underlie this. The chain is built from TRBV28 and TRBJ1-5; TRBD1 is a possible D gene (6 bases). Germline lookup yields CDR1 MDHEN and CDR2 SYDVKM. The CDR3 extends over 14 amino acids. Here the CDR3 DNA reads TGTGTCAGCAAACAGGGTGGAGGCAATCAGCCCCAGCATTTT. Translating gives CVSKQGGGNQPQHF.

This chain joins TRBV10-3 and TRBJ2-3; 12 bases are a match to TRBD2. V gave up 10 bases and J gave up 3 bases; unmatched junction bases: 2. This CDR3 comprises 13 residues. Per germline, CDR1 ENHRY and CDR2 SYGVKD. CDR3 in amino acids: CATGLAGTDTQYF. The CDR3 DNA reads as TGTGCCACCGGACTAGCGGGGACAGATACGCAGTATTTT.